What follows are 23 T cell receptor beta chains derived from one specimen sequenced in a study of blood T cell repertoires in COVID-19. The data were produced by immunoSEQ multiplex PCR, yet TCRdb's version contains in-frame clones alone and is incomplete. The sample includes fewer than 85,000 clones, about 89% seen only once; the top ten take approximately 8%. Sequenced sample: peripheral blood. All receptors come from a man between 45 and 60 years old with active COVID-19.

The chain uses TRBV5-1 and TRBJ1-1, with TRBD1 matching over 11 bases. Looked up from germline, CDR1 is SGHRS and CDR2 is YFSETQ. V gave up 5 bases and J gave up 3 bases; unmatched junction bases: 9. There are 16 residues in the CDR3. The DNA of the CDR3 is TGCGCCAGCAGACAGGGGACAGGGGGTGAATACACTGAAGCTTTCTTT. It encodes CASRQGTGGEYTEAFF. Complete variable domain (other parts from reference TRBV5-1 and TRBJ1-1): KAGVTQTPRYLIKTRGQQVTLSCSPISGHRSVSWYQQTPGQGLQFLFEYFSETQRNKGNFPGRFSGRQFSNSRSEMNVSTLELGDSALYLCASRQGTGGEYTEAFFGQGTRLTVV.

This chain connects TRBV7-9 to TRBJ2-3; TRBD1 matches 11 bases. There are 15 residues in the CDR3. CDR1 and CDR2 (germline): SEHNR, FQNEAQ (reference sequence). The V and J ends lost 6 bases and 6 bases, in that order; junction bases with no gene match: 8. The CDR3: CASRLEDRGQDTQYF. As DNA, the CDR3 is TGTGCCAGCAGACTCGAGGACAGGGGGCAGGATACGCAGTATTTT.

This clone has a single count. The CDR3 nucleotides read TGTGCCAGCACCGGGACAGGGGGTAGTAATTCACCCCTCCACTTT. Translated, it gives CASTGTGGSNSPLHF. The V call is TRBV2, the J call TRBJ1-6; the match to TRBD1 covers 11 bases. Germline V gives CDR1 SNHLY, CDR2 FYNNEI. The V gene end was trimmed by 7 bases and the J gene end by 6 bases; junction bases not matched to a gene: 5. The CDR3 length is 15 residues.

The chain combines TRBV6-5 with TRBJ1-6; D unresolved. There are 14 residues in the CDR3. V gave up 5 bases and J gave up 7 bases, with 12 bases separating them. Germline CDR1 and CDR2: MNHEY and SVGAGI. The CDR3 region has the DNA TGTGCCAGCAGTCCGACTCACGGGAATTCACCCCTCCACTTT. Amino acid sequence: CASSPTHGNSPLHF.

This sequence joins TRBV28 and TRBJ2-7; TRBD2 aligns across 7 bases. V lost 6 bases to trimming and J lost 0 bases; unmatched junction nucleotides: 5. The germline gives CDR1 MDHEN, CDR2 SYDVKM. The CDR3 extends over 14 amino acids. The CDR3 sequence: CASRSGGSSYEQYF. The CDR3 nucleotides are TGTGCCAGCAGGTCCGGCGGGAGCTCCTACGAGCAGTACTTC.

This clone was observed a single time. The chain uses TRBV5-1 and TRBJ2-3; possibly TRBD2 for D (6 bases). Trimming cost V 6 bases and J 1 base, with 18 bases left between them. The CDR3 has 16 amino acids. Germline CDR1 and CDR2: SGHRS and YFSETQ. Written as DNA, the CDR3 is TGCGCCAGCACCCGGACGGGGGTGAGGGGCACAGATACGCAGTATTTT. Its translation: CASTRTGVRGTDTQYF. Supplemented by reference TRBV5-1 and TRBJ2-3, the full variable domain reads KAGVTQTPRYLIKTRGQQVTLSCSPISGHRSVSWYQQTPGQGLQFLFEYFSETQRNKGNFPGRFSGRQFSNSRSEMNVSTLELGDSALYLCASTRTGVRGTDTQYFGPGTRLTVL.

The chain links TRBV27 to TRBJ1-2; the match to TRBD1 covers 10 bases. With V trimmed by 5 bases and J by 3 bases, 9 bases remained unmatched. The CDR3 totals 16 residues. Germline CDR1 and CDR2: MNHEY and SMNVEV (reference sequence). This CDR3 reads CASSRRQGASDYGYTF. DNA for the CDR3: TGTGCCAGCAGTAGAAGACAGGGGGCGTCGGACTATGGCTACACCTTC.

V gene TRBV28 combines with J gene TRBJ2-7; no clear D. The CDR3 covers 11 residues. Germline-derived CDR1 and CDR2 are MDHEN and SYDVKM. V was pared by 2 bases and J by 7 bases, with 6 bases between. CDR3 amino acids: CASSLMEEQYF. The CDR3 bases are TGTGCCAGCAGTTTAATGGAGGAGCAGTACTTC.

This chain links TRBV19 with TRBJ2-3; no definite D call. The CDR3 consists of 14 residues. V dropped 5 bases and J dropped 3 bases, with 12 bases sitting between them. Germline CDR1 and CDR2: LNHDA and SQIVND (reference sequence). The CDR3 sequence: CASSVGRSTDTQYF. In nucleotides, the CDR3 is TGTGCCAGTAGTGTTGGTAGGAGTACAGATACGCAGTATTTT.

J is TRBJ2-1 and V is TRBV19, with D perhaps TRBD2 (6 bases). This CDR3 spans 16 amino acids. Per the germline V gene, CDR1 is LNHDA and CDR2 is SQIVND (reference sequence). The V end was cut by 6 bases, the J end by 2 bases, with 17 bases between. In nucleotides, the CDR3 is TGTGCCAGTAGGGGGCCTTCGGGGGTCCCCTACAATGAGCAGTTCTTC. Its translation: CASRGPSGVPYNEQFF.

The V gene is TRBV27, the J gene TRBJ1-2; maybe TRBD1 (6 bases). Between the trimmed V and J ends, which lost 5 bases and 0 bases, there was a span of 10 bases. CDR3 length: 14 residues. Germline CDR1 is MNHEY and CDR2 is SMNVEV (reference sequence). This CDR3 reads CASSMNRANYGYTF. In DNA, the CDR3 is TGTGCCAGCAGTATGAACAGGGCTAACTATGGCTACACCTTC.

This chain joins TRBV30 and TRBJ1-2, with D hard to call. V lost 7 bases to trimming and J lost 7 bases, with 13 bases between them. Germline V gene sequence: CDR1 GTSNPN, CDR2 SVGIG (reference sequence). This CDR3 is built from 11 residues. DNA of the CDR3: TGTGCCTCCCATGGTGCGGGTGGCTACACCTTC. It encodes CASHGAGGYTF.

This rearrangement joins TRBV9 to TRBJ2-5; possibly TRBD1 for D (6 bases). CDR3 length: 14 amino acids. Germline V gene data show CDR1 as SGDLS and CDR2 as YYNGEE. The V and J ends lost 0 bases and 4 bases respectively, with 10 bases between them. The CDR3 here is CASSVGSGAETQYF. CDR3 DNA: TGTGCCAGCAGCGTAGGTTCAGGGGCAGAGACCCAGTACTTC.

In its sample, this clone was seen a few times. This chain uses TRBV5-1 with TRBJ2-7; the match to TRBD2 covers 9 bases. The V gene's germline CDR1 is SGHRS and CDR2 YFSETQ. CDR3 length equals 14 residues. J gave up 0 bases and V 4 bases, and 2 bases lay outside the gene matches. Here the CDR3 DNA reads TGCGCCAGCAGCCCTAGCGGGAACTCCTACGAGCAGTACTTC. It translates to CASSPSGNSYEQYF.

The gene calls are TRBV15 and TRBJ2-7, with TRBD2 matching 7 bases. V was pared by 3 bases and J by 1 base, with 6 bases of the junction left unmatched. CDR1 LNHNV and CDR2 YYDKDF come from the germline V gene (reference sequence). This CDR3 has 15 residues. CDR3 in amino acids: CATSSGAGKSYEQYF. CDR3 coding DNA: TGTGCCACCAGCAGCGGAGCGGGGAAATCCTACGAGCAGTACTTC. The whole variable domain, remainder taken from reference TRBV15 and TRBJ2-7, is DAMVIQNPRYQVTQFGKPVTLSCSQTLNHNVMYWYQQKSSQAPKLLFHYYDKDFNNEADTPDNFQSRRPNTSFCFLDIRSPGLGDTAMYLCATSSGAGKSYEQYFGPGTRLTVT.

The chain recombines TRBV7-9 with TRBJ2-7, with TRBD2 matching 7 bases. This CDR3 has 12 residues. J was trimmed by 3 bases and V by 8 bases; bases with no gene match: 4. Per germline, CDR1 SEHNR and CDR2 FQNEAQ (reference sequence). The CDR3 spells CASGPGGYEQYF. The CDR3 nucleotides read TGTGCCAGCGGCCCGGGGGGCTACGAGCAGTACTTC. The full variable domain, completed using reference TRBV7-9 and TRBJ2-7, is DTGVSQNPRHKITKRGQNVTFRCDPISEHNRLYWYRQTLGQGPEFLTYFQNEAQLEKSRLLSDRFSAERPKGSFSTLEIQRTEQGDSAMYLCASGPGGYEQYFGPGTRLTVT.

This rearrangement joins TRBV2 to TRBJ2-5; 7 nucleotides agree with TRBD2. The CDR3 totals 14 residues. CDR1 SNHLY and CDR2 FYNNEI come from the germline V gene. With V trimmed by 6 bases and J by 5 bases, 9 bases remained unmatched. CDR3 DNA sequence: TGTGCCAGCAGCACTAGCGATTCAGGGGAGACCCAGTACTTC. It is translated as CASSTSDSGETQYF.

Only a few counts were recorded for this clone. V gene TRBV6-5 combines with J gene TRBJ1-6, with a tentative D call TRBD1 (5 bases). The V end lost 0 bases, the J end lost 8 bases, and 14 bases lay between the germline ends. Germline V lookup: CDR1 MNHEY, CDR2 SVGAGI. The CDR3 totals 16 residues. The CDR3 is CASSYSGVRSDSPLHF. CDR3 bases: TGTGCCAGCAGTTACTCAGGGGTGCGTTCCGATTCACCCCTCCACTTT.

This clone is a singleton in its sample. As DNA, the CDR3 is TGTGCCAGTAGTGCATTGACAGGGAGAGGAAGGTATGGCTACACCTTC. The encoded protein is CASSALTGRGRYGYTF. The rearrangement links TRBV19 to TRBJ1-2; 7 nucleotides line up with TRBD1. V shed 5 bases, J shed 5 bases, and the junction held 14 bases outside the gene matches. CDR3 size: 16 residues. Germline V gene sequence: CDR1 LNHDA, CDR2 SQIVND (reference sequence).

The rearrangement uses TRBV9 and TRBJ2-7, with 11 bases aligning to TRBD2. Unmatched junction bases numbered 4, after V lost 3 bases and J lost 5 bases. The CDR3 has 14 residues. The germline V gene encodes CDR1 SGDLS and CDR2 YYNGEE. Here the CDR3 reads CASSAMTSGNEQYF. CDR3 DNA: TGTGCCAGCAGCGCGATGACTAGCGGGAACGAGCAGTACTTC.

The chain couples TRBV3-1 (or the pseudogene TRBV3-2) to TRBJ1-3; TRBD1 matches at 8 bases. V lost 11 bases, J lost 0 bases, and 9 bases stayed unmatched. The CDR3 consists of 15 residues. Germline CDR1 is LGHDT and CDR2 is YNNKEL (reference sequence). The CDR3 here is CAASSGGFSGNTIYF. CDR3 coding DNA: TGTGCCGCATCCTCAGGGGGCTTCTCTGGAAACACCATATATTTT.

The V call is TRBV18, the J call TRBJ1-5; D is unclear. CDR1 is KGHSH and CDR2 is LQKENI in the germline V gene. The CDR3 totals 16 residues. Trimming removed 2 bases from V and 3 bases from J, with 14 bases in between. The CDR3 bases are TGTGCCAGCTCACCAATACGCGCCACCACCAATCAGCCCCAGCATTTT. It specifies CASSPIRATTNQPQHF.

This chain joins TRBV16 and TRBJ2-1, with 12 nucleotides matching TRBD2. Germline V gene sequence: CDR1 KGHSY, CDR2 FQNENV. The CDR3 contains 17 residues. V lost 0 bases to trimming and J lost 5 bases; unmatched junction nucleotides: 5. The CDR3 loop is CASSQSLAGGLNNEQFF. CDR3 nucleotide sequence: TGTGCCAGCAGCCAATCCCTAGCGGGAGGGTTGAACAATGAGCAGTTCTTC.